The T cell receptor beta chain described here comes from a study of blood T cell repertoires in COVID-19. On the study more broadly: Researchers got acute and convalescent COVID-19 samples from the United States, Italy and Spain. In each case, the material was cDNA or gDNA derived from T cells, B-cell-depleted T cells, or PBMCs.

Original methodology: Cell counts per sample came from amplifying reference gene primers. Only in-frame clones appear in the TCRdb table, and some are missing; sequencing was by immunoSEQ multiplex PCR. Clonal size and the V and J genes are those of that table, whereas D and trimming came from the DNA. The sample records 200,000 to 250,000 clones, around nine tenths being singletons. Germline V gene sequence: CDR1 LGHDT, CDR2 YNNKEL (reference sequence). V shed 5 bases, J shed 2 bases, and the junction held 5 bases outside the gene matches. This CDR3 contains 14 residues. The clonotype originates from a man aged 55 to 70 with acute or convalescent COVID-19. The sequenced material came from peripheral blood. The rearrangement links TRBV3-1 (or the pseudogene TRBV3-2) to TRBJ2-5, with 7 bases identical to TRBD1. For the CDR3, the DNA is TGTGCCAGCAGCTTAGGGACAGCACAAGAGACCCAGTACTTC. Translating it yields CASSLGTAQETQYF.